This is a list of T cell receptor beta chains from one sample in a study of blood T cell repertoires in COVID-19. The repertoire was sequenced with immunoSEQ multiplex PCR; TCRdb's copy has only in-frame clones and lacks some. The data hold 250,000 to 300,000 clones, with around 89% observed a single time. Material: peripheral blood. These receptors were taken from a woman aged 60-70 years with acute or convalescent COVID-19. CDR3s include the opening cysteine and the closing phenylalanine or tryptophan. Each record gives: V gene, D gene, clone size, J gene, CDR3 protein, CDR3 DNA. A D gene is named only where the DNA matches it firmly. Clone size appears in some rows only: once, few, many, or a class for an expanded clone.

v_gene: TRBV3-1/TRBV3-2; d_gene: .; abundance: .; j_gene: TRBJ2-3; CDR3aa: CASSQLQLVTQYF; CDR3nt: TGTGCCAGCAGCCAGCTGCAACTAGTAACGCAGTATTTT
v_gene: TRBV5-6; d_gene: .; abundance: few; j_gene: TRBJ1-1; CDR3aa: CASSQNPGANTEAFF; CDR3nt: TGTGCCAGCAGCCAGAATCCGGGAGCGAACACTGAAGCTTTCTTT
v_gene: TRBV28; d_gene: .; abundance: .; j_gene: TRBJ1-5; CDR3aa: CASRMGGTSNQPQHF; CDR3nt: TGTGCCAGCAGGATGGGAGGCACTAGCAATCAGCCCCAGCATTTT
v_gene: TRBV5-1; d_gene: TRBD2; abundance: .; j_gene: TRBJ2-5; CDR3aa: CASSLKLAGAGEGTQYF; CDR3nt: TGCGCCAGCAGCTTGAAACTAGCGGGGGCCGGCGAAGGGACCCAGTACTTC
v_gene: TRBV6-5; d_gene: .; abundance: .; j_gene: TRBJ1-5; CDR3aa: CASRARGSGPQHF; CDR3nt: TGTGCCAGCAGAGCCAGGGGTTCGGGGCCCCAGCATTTT
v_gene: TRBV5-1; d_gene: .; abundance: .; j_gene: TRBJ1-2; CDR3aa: CASSSGTSEGYTF; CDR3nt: TGCGCCAGCAGTTCCGGGACAAGCGAGGGCTACACCTTC
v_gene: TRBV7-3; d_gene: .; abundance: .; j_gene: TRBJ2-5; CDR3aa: CASSSTIGGTVRETQYF; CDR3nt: TGTGCCAGCAGCTCTACGATAGGGGGGACAGTACGGGAGACCCAGTACTTC
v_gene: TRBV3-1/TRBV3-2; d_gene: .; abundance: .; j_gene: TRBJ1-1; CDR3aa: CASSQGGGQNTEAFF; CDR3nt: TGTGCCAGCAGCCAAGGGGGAGGGCAGAACACTGAAGCTTTCTTT
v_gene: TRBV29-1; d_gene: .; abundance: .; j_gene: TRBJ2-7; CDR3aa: CSVPDKSYEQYF; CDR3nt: TGCAGCGTTCCGGACAAATCCTACGAGCAGTACTTC
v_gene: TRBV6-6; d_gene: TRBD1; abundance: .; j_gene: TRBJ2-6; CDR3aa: CASSPPLGQGPSGANVLTF; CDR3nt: TGTGCCAGCAGTCCCCCCCTGGGACAGGGACCCTCTGGGGCCAACGTCCTGACTTTC
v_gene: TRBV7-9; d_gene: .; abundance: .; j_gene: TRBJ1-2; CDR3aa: CASSLRTENYGYTF; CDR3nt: TGTGCCAGCAGCCTGAGGACAGAAAACTATGGCTACACCTTC
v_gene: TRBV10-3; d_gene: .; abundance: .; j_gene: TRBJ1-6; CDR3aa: CAISDPGNSPLHF; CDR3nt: TGTGCCATCAGTGACCCCGGGAATTCACCCCTCCACTTT
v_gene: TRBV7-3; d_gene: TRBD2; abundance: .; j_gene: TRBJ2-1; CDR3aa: CASSFGGARNEQFF; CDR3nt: TGTGCCAGCAGCTTCGGGGGGGCGAGGAATGAGCAGTTCTTC
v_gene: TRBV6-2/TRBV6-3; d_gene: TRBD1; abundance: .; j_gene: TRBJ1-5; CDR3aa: CASSRTGGENQPQHF; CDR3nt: TGTGCCAGCAGTCGGACAGGGGGCGAAAATCAGCCCCAGCATTTT
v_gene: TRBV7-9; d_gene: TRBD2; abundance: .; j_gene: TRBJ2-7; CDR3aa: CASSLPILADPSYEQYF; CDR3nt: TGTGCCAGCAGCTTACCTATCCTAGCGGACCCTTCCTACGAGCAGTACTTC
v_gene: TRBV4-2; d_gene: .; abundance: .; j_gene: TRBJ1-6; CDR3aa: CASSQEQGANSPLHF; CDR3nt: TGTGCCAGCAGCCAAGAACAGGGCGCGAATTCACCCCTCCACTTT
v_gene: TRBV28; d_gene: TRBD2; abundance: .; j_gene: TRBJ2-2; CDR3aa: CASSFELAGLVNTGELFF; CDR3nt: TGTGCCAGCAGTTTTGAGCTAGCGGGTTTAGTAAACACCGGGGAGCTGTTTTTT
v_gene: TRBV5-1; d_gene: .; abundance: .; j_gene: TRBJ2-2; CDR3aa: CASSLEVRGTGELFF; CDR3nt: TGCGCCAGCAGCTTGGAGGTCAGGGGAACCGGGGAGCTGTTTTTT
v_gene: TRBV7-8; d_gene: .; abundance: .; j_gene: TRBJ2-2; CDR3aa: CASTSTPAGPNTGELFF; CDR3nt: TGTGCCAGCACCTCAACGCCCGCGGGCCCGAACACCGGGGAGCTGTTTTTT
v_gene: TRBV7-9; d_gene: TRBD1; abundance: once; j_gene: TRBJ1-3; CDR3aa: CASSYSQGAEDTIYF; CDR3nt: TGTGCCAGCAGCTACTCACAGGGGGCAGAGGACACCATATATTTT
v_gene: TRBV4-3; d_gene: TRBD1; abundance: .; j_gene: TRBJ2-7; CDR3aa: CASSQAGQGDEQYF; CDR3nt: TGCGCCAGCAGCCAGGCAGGACAGGGCGACGAGCAGTACTTC
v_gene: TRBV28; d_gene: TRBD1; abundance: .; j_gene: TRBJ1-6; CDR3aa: CASSQGDSPLHF; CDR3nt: TGTGCCAGCTCGCAGGGGGATTCACCCCTCCACTTT
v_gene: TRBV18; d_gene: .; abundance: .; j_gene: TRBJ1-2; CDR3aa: CASSPDHSPNYGYTF; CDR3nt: TGTGCCAGCTCACCCGACCACAGCCCAAACTATGGCTACACCTTC
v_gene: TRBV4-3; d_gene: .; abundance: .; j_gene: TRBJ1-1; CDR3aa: CASSQVQGDTEAFF; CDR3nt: TGCGCCAGCAGCCAAGTACAGGGAGACACTGAAGCTTTCTTT
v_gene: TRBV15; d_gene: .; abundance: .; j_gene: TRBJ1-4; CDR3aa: CATSNINEKLFF; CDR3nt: TGTGCCACCAGCAACATTAATGAAAAACTGTTTTTT
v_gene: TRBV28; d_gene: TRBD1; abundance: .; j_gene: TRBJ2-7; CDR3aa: CASSAPGQGVGEQYF; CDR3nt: TGTGCCAGCAGCGCCCCGGGACAGGGGGTGGGCGAGCAGTACTTC
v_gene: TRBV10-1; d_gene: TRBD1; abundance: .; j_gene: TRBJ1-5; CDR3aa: CASSRGQVSNQPQHF; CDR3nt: TGCGCCAGCAGCCGGGGACAGGTGAGCAATCAGCCCCAGCATTTT
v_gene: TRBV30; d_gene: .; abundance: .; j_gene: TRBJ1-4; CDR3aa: CAWSVRENEKLFF; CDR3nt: TGTGCCTGGAGTGTACGGGAGAATGAAAAACTGTTTTTT
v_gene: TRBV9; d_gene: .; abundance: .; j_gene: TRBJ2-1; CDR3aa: CASSVDGRRGYNEQFF; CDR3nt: TGTGCCAGCAGCGTAGATGGGCGGAGGGGTTACAATGAGCAGTTCTTC
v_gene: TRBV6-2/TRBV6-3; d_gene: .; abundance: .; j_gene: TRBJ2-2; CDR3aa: CASSYTRVGELFF; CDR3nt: TGTGCCAGCAGTTATACTCGGGTCGGGGAGCTGTTTTTT
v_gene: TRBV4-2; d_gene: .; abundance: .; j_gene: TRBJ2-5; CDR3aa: CASSQDEAGPETQYF; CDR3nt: TGTGCCAGCAGCCAAGATGAGGCAGGGCCAGAGACCCAGTACTTC
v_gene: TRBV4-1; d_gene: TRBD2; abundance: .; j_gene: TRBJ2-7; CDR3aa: CASSPLSGGDEQYF; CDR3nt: TGCGCCAGCAGCCCCCTGAGCGGGGGGGACGAGCAGTACTTC
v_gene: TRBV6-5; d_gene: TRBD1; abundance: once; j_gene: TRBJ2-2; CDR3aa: CASRSGQGTGELFF; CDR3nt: TGTGCCAGCAGAAGCGGACAGGGGACCGGGGAGCTGTTTTTT
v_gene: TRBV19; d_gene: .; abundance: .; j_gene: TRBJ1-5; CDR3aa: CASRPGAGVNQPQHF; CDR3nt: TGTGCCAGTAGGCCTGGGGCAGGGGTTAATCAGCCCCAGCATTTT
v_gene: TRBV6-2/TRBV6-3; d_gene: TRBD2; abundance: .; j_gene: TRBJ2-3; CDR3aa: CASSSSGRAPDTQYF; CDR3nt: TGTGCCAGCAGTTCTAGCGGGAGGGCCCCAGATACGCAGTATTTT
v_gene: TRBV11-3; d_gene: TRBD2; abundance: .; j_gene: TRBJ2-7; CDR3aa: CASSVTSGTYEQYF; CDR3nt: TGTGCCAGCAGCGTGACTAGCGGGACGTACGAGCAGTACTTC
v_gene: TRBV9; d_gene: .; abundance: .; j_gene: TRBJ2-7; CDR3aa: CASSVGGLAYEQYF; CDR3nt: TGTGCCAGCAGCGTAGGAGGTTTAGCCTACGAGCAGTACTTC
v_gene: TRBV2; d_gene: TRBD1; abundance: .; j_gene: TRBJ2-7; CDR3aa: CASSFGTVSSHEQYF; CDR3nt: TGTGCCAGCAGTTTCGGGACAGTGAGTAGTCACGAGCAGTACTTC
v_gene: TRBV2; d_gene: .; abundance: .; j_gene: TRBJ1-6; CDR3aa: CASSRTEDSPLHF; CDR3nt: TGTGCCAGCAGTAGGACGGAGGATTCACCCCTCCACTTT
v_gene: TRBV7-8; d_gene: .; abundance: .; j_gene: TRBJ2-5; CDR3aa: CASSFALQETQYF; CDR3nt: TGTGCCAGCAGCTTCGCCCTACAAGAGACCCAGTACTTC
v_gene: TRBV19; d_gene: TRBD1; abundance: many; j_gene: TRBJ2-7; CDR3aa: CASSIDRAYEQYF; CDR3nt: TGTGCCAGTAGTATCGACAGGGCCTACGAGCAGTACTTC
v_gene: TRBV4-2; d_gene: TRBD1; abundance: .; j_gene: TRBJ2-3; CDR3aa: CASSQDGLQGALTDTQYF; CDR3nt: TGTGCCAGCAGCCAAGACGGACTACAGGGGGCCCTAACAGATACGCAGTATTTT
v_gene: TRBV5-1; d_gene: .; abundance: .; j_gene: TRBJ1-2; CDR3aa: CASSLNVGQLDGYTF; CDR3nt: TGCGCCAGCAGCCTCAATGTCGGACAGCTCGATGGCTACACCTTC